One sample yielded the 12 T cell receptor beta chains listed below, sequenced in a study of blood T cell repertoires in COVID-19. TCRdb's copy holds only in-frame clones and misses some; the assay was immunoSEQ multiplex PCR. The sample has 200,000 to 300,000 clones, about 87% seen once. What was sequenced was peripheral blood. The receptor source for this set is a man aged 60 to 75 who had recovered from COVID-19.

The chain recombines TRBV9 with TRBJ1-2; D possibly corresponds to TRBD1 (6 bases). V was clipped by 3 bases and J by 4 bases, with 13 bases between them. There are 14 residues in the CDR3. Per the germline V gene, CDR1 is SGDLS and CDR2 is YYNGEE. The CDR3 DNA is TGTGCCAGCAGCGGCGGACAGCTGGCCTATGGCTACACCTTC. It yields the protein CASSGGQLAYGYTF. Using reference TRBV9 and TRBJ1-2 for the parts outside the CDR3, the full variable domain is DSGVTQTPKHLITATGQRVTLRCSPRSGDLSVYWYQQSLDQGLQFLIQYYNGEERAKGNILERFSAQQFPDLHSELNLSSLELGDSALYFCASSGGQLAYGYTFGSGTRLTVV.

The rearrangement joins TRBV27 to TRBJ2-3; 8 nucleotides agree with TRBD1. CDR3 length: 16 amino acids. V shed 2 bases and J 2 bases; nucleotides not matched to a gene: 6. Per germline, CDR1 MNHEY and CDR2 SMNVEV (reference sequence). In nucleotides, the CDR3 is TGTGCCAGCAGTTTACAGGGGGCACGGACCACAGATACGCAGTATTTT. Its translation: CASSLQGARTTDTQYF.

The chain couples TRBV2 to TRBJ2-5, with D possibly TRBD1 on 6 matching bases. This CDR3 contains 14 residues. The V and J ends lost 7 bases and 1 base respectively, with 13 bases between them. CDR1 SNHLY and CDR2 FYNNEI come from the germline V gene. The CDR3, as DNA: TGTGCCAGCAATCTACAGGGACCCCAAGAGACCCAGTACTTC. Amino acid sequence: CASNLQGPQETQYF.

The V gene is TRBV12-5, the J gene TRBJ1-4; the D is unclear. Germline CDR1 reads LGHNT; CDR2 reads FRNRAP. V was clipped by 0 bases and J by 8 bases, with 13 bases between them. The CDR3 spans 15 residues. This CDR3 reads CASGLVAARGEKLFF. The CDR3 bases are TGTGCTAGTGGTTTGGTGGCGGCAAGAGGAGAAAAACTGTTTTTT.

The chain employs TRBV15 and TRBJ2-1; 7 bases match TRBD1. CDR3 length equals 15 residues. Per germline, CDR1 LNHNV and CDR2 YYDKDF (reference sequence). The J segment lost 6 bases and the V segment lost 0 bases, leaving 5 bases of the junction unmatched. The CDR3 sequence: CATSRDLGQPNEQFF. CDR3 sequence (DNA): TGTGCCACCAGCAGAGATTTGGGACAGCCCAATGAGCAGTTCTTC.

The chain couples TRBV12-2 to TRBJ2-4; the table's D call, TRBD2, has no DNA check behind it. TRBV12-2 corresponds to a pseudogene. This CDR3 has 11 amino acids. This CDR3 is CASRPPDIQYF. DNA for the CDR3: TGTGCAAGTCGCCCCCCGGACATTCAGTACTTC.

Written as DNA, the CDR3 is TGTGCCAGTAACAGGGATGGAAACACCATATATTTT. It codes for CASNRDGNTIYF. The chain joins TRBV19 to TRBJ1-3, with D maybe TRBD1 (6 bases). This CDR3 contains 12 residues. Germline V CDR1 and CDR2: LNHDA, SQIVND (reference sequence). V was pared by 7 bases and J by 3 bases, with 7 bases between.

The rearrangement uses TRBV7-3 and TRBJ2-3; a weak D match, TRBD2 (6 bases). CDR1 and CDR2 from the germline V gene are SGHTA and FQGTGA. The ends were cut back, 5 bases at V and 0 bases at J, with 12 bases in the middle. This CDR3 is built from 15 residues. The CDR3 DNA sequence: TGTGCCAGCAGCGTGACTAGGGATAGCACAGATACGCAGTATTTT. Its protein is CASSVTRDSTDTQYF.

The chain joins TRBV6-2 or TRBV6-3 to TRBJ1-1; D ambiguous. Trimming took off 5 bases at V and 6 bases at J, with 16 bases between the two ends. CDR3 length equals 14 residues. Germline lookup yields CDR1 MNHEY and CDR2 SVGEGT. The CDR3 DNA follows: TGTGCCAGCAGTCCGTCCCGTGAGGGATCTGAAGCTTTCTTT. This codes for CASSPSREGSEAFF.

The chain joins TRBV25-1 to TRBJ2-1, with D possibly matching TRBD1 (6 bases). This CDR3 comprises 16 residues. Germline values: CDR1 MGHDK, CDR2 SYGVNS. V lost 5 bases to trimming and J lost 0 bases, with 14 bases between them. The CDR3 region is CASSHAGESSYNEQFF. The CDR3 coding sequence is TGTGCCAGCAGTCACGCAGGGGAAAGCTCCTACAATGAGCAGTTCTTC. The full variable domain, completed using reference TRBV25-1 and TRBJ2-1, is EADIYQTPRYLVIGTGKKITLECSQTMGHDKMYWYQQDPGMELHLIHYSYGVNSTEKGDLSSESTVSRIRTEHFPLTLESARPSHTSQYLCASSHAGESSYNEQFFGPGTRLTVL.

V is TRBV6-4 and J is TRBJ2-1; 13 bases align to TRBD2. This CDR3 spans 16 amino acids. V was pared by 3 bases and J by 8 bases, with 7 bases of the junction left unmatched. Germline-derived CDR1 and CDR2 are MRHNA and SNTAGT. The CDR3 reads CASSEDGTSGAHEQFF. The CDR3 nucleotides read TGTGCCAGCAGTGAAGACGGGACTAGCGGGGCCCATGAGCAGTTCTTC.

The chain recombines TRBV6-2 or TRBV6-3 with TRBJ2-7; 8 bases match TRBD2. CDR3 length: 16 amino acids. V shed 6 bases and J 1 base; nucleotides not matched to a gene: 11. Per germline, CDR1 MNHEY and CDR2 SVGEGT. The CDR3 protein is CASSPAGGPLSYEQYF. CDR3 DNA sequence: TGTGCCAGCAGCCCTGCGGGGGGACCCCTTTCCTACGAGCAGTACTTC.